A selection of T cell receptor beta chains follows, all from one sample in a study of cytomegalovirus exposure and HLA in healthy donors. Assay used: immunoSEQ multiplex PCR; TCRdb lists only in-frame clones, some missing. The sample has fewer than 110,000 clones, 65% to 75% seen once; the top ten hold roughly 2%. Sequenced material: PBMCs. The receptors derive from a woman in her thirties or forties in good health and CMV-seronegative. The CDR3 runs from the conserved cysteine through the conserved F or W. The D gene is left open where the match is weak. Part of the rows lack a size; the others show once, few, many or a class for expanded clones.

clone size,J gene,V gene,D gene,CDR3 protein,CDR3 DNA
NA,TRBJ2-1,TRBV5-8,TRBD2,CASSLGLAEYNEQFF,TGTGCCAGCAGCCTGGGACTAGCGGAATACAATGAGCAGTTCTTC
NA,TRBJ1-2,TRBV11-2,TRBD1,CASSLAGQGSGGYTF,TGTGCCAGCAGCTTAGCGGGACAGGGGAGTGGAGGCTACACCTTC
NA,TRBJ1-2,TRBV19,NA,CASNRASENYGYTF,TGTGCCAGTAACAGGGCGTCGGAGAACTATGGCTACACCTTC
NA,TRBJ2-1,TRBV27,TRBD2,CASSPWTSGSVGEQFF,TGTGCCAGCAGTCCCTGGACTAGCGGGAGCGTTGGTGAGCAGTTCTTC
NA,TRBJ1-2,TRBV7-9,TRBD1,CSSSGQGETYGYTF,TGTTCCAGCAGCGGACAGGGGGAAACCTATGGCTACACCTTC
NA,TRBJ2-7,TRBV5-1,TRBD1,CASSSGTGGLEQYF,TGCGCCAGCAGCTCCGGGACAGGGGGCTTAGAGCAGTACTTC
NA,TRBJ1-4,TRBV19,NA,CASSITGMGEKLFF,TGTGCCAGTAGTATTACAGGGATGGGGGAAAAACTGTTTTTT
NA,TRBJ2-7,TRBV30,NA,CAWSVSTDYEQYF,TGTGCCTGGAGTGTAAGCACAGACTACGAGCAGTACTTC
NA,TRBJ2-7,TRBV7-2,TRBD2,CASSLGLAGGREQYF,TGTGCCAGCAGCTTAGGACTAGCGGGGGGGCGGGAGCAGTACTTC
NA,TRBJ2-6,TRBV6-1,TRBD2,CASSEGGGGANVLTF,TGTGCCAGCAGTGAGGGGGGAGGGGGGGCCAACGTCCTGACTTTC
few,TRBJ2-7,TRBV14,NA,CASSQFSGRSYEQYF,TGTGCCAGCAGCCAATTTAGCGGCCGCTCCTACGAGCAGTACTTC
NA,TRBJ1-2,TRBV30,TRBD1,CAWSRDRGYYGYTF,TGTGCCTGGAGTAGGGACAGGGGGTACTATGGCTACACCTTC
NA,TRBJ2-2,TRBV7-9,TRBD1,CASKDRAGEGELFF,TGTGCCAGTAAGGACAGGGCCGGAGAGGGGGAGCTGTTTTTT
NA,TRBJ1-1,TRBV19,NA,CASRRKGGEGTEAFF,TGTGCCAGTAGACGAAAGGGAGGGGAAGGTACTGAAGCTTTCTTT
few,TRBJ2-3,TRBV7-9,TRBD2,CASSSGLAGTDTQYF,TGTGCCAGCAGCTCCGGACTAGCGGGGACAGATACGCAGTATTTT
NA,TRBJ2-7,TRBV4-2,NA,CASSLSLNEQYF,TGTGCCAGCAGCCTATCTTTAAACGAGCAGTACTTC
once,TRBJ2-7,TRBV19,TRBD1,CASSIWDRAYEQYF,TGTGCCAGTAGTATTTGGGACAGGGCCTACGAGCAGTACTTC
NA,TRBJ2-2,TRBV6-1,NA,CASSEYRGGELFF,TGTGCCAGCAGTGAATACCGCGGAGGGGAGCTGTTTTTT
few,TRBJ2-7,TRBV19,TRBD2,CASSTGLAGQYEQYF,TGTGCCAGTAGTACGGGACTAGCGGGACAATACGAGCAGTACTTC
NA,TRBJ2-1,TRBV28,TRBD2,CASSFPDSPVGLRGGNEQFF,TGTGCCAGCAGTTTCCCGGATAGTCCGGTGGGATTACGGGGGGGCAATGAGCAGTTCTTC
once,TRBJ2-1,TRBV14,TRBD2,CASSQGRSGRASYNEQFF,TGTGCCAGCAGCCAGGGACGAAGCGGGAGGGCCTCGTACAATGAGCAGTTCTTC
NA,TRBJ2-7,TRBV15,NA,CATSRLPGTNYEQYF,TGTGCCACCAGCAGACTTCCCGGGACAAATTACGAGCAGTACTTC
NA,TRBJ1-2,TRBV7-9,NA,CSSSKTVYGYTF,TGTTCCAGCAGCAAGACAGTATATGGCTACACCTTC
few,TRBJ2-7,TRBV29-1,NA,CSLRNHSDEQYF,TGCAGCCTACGTAACCATTCGGACGAGCAGTACTTC
once,TRBJ2-1,TRBV9,NA,CASSVEGRLGDEQFF,TGTGCCAGCAGCGTAGAGGGTCGACTAGGCGATGAGCAGTTCTTC
NA,TRBJ2-5,TRBV7-2,NA,CASSLSRGEETQYF,TGTGCCAGCAGCTTAAGCAGGGGCGAAGAGACCCAGTACTTC
NA,TRBJ2-3,TRBV7-3,TRBD2,CASSPLAVSTDTQYF,TGTGCCAGCAGCCCCCTAGCGGTTAGCACAGATACGCAGTATTTT
NA,TRBJ2-1,TRBV5-1,NA,CASSRSLPPGGASEQFF,TGCGCCAGCAGCCGTTCCCTTCCTCCTGGAGGAGCTAGTGAGCAGTTCTTC
NA,TRBJ2-3,TRBV19,TRBD1,CASSNPLRQGGETDTQYF,TGTGCCAGTAGTAATCCTCTCAGACAGGGTGGGGAAACGGATACGCAGTATTTT
NA,TRBJ1-2,TRBV29-1,NA,CSGGGGNMRGYTF,TGCAGCGGGGGGGGCGGCAATATGCGGGGCTACACCTTC
NA,TRBJ2-1,TRBV7-3,TRBD2,CASSSPSGGANEQFF,TGTGCCAGCAGCTCCCCTAGCGGGGGGGCCAATGAGCAGTTCTTC
NA,TRBJ2-1,TRBV19,NA,CASSMVQGGEQFF,TGTGCCAGTAGTATGGTCCAGGGCGGTGAGCAGTTCTTC
NA,TRBJ2-3,TRBV7-2,TRBD1,CASSLVQGARNTQYF,TGTGCCAGCAGCTTAGTACAGGGGGCTCGCAATACGCAGTATTTT
NA,TRBJ1-6,TRBV27,NA,CASSRQEGSPLHF,TGTGCCAGCAGTAGACAGGAAGGTTCACCCCTCCACTTT
few,TRBJ2-7,TRBV19,TRBD2,CASSTSGTSGNEQYF,TGTGCCAGTAGTACATCCGGGACTAGCGGTAACGAGCAGTACTTC
NA,TRBJ2-2,TRBV27,TRBD2,CASSFLSGRALGELFF,TGTGCCAGCAGTTTTCTGAGCGGGAGGGCCCTCGGGGAGCTGTTTTTT
NA,TRBJ2-7,TRBV7-9,TRBD1,CASTLTGGPLGEQYF,TGTGCCAGCACCCTGACAGGGGGCCCCCTCGGGGAGCAGTACTTC
NA,TRBJ2-1,TRBV27,TRBD2,CASSFLAGGYNEQFF,TGTGCCAGCAGTTTTTTAGCGGGAGGTTACAATGAGCAGTTCTTC
few,TRBJ2-1,TRBV7-3,NA,CASSLDRSSYNEQFF,TGTGCCAGCAGCTTAGATCGGAGCTCCTACAATGAGCAGTTCTTC
NA,TRBJ2-1,TRBV2,NA,CASSEADYGLNEQFF,TGTGCCAGCAGTGAAGCGGACTACGGCCTCAATGAGCAGTTCTTC
NA,TRBJ2-5,TRBV28,TRBD1,CASSQTGGAKTQYF,TGTGCCAGCAGTCAAACAGGGGGCGCGAAGACCCAGTACTTC
NA,TRBJ2-3,TRBV27,TRBD1,CASSPSGQGLFGQYF,TGTGCCAGCAGTCCATCGGGACAGGGCCTCTTCGGGCAGTATTTT
NA,TRBJ1-1,TRBV11-2,NA,CASSLTLTGNTEAFF,TGTGCCAGCAGCTTAACCTTGACAGGGAACACTGAAGCTTTCTTT
NA,TRBJ2-5,TRBV18,TRBD2,CASSPTAGVRETQYF,TGTGCCAGCTCACCAACAGCGGGAGTTCGTGAGACCCAGTACTTC
few,TRBJ2-1,TRBV7-6,NA,CASSLDSLSYNEQFF,TGTGCCAGCAGCTTGGACAGCCTATCCTACAATGAGCAGTTCTTC
NA,TRBJ2-5,TRBV18,TRBD1,CASSIRETGLETQYF,TGTGCCAGCTCAATCCGCGAGACAGGGTTGGAGACCCAGTACTTC
once,TRBJ1-6,TRBV6-6,NA,CASSYASGSPLHF,TGTGCCAGCAGTTACGCCAGTGGTTCACCCCTCCACTTT
NA,TRBJ2-1,TRBV4-2,TRBD2,CASSQGAGGVYNEQFF,TGTGCCAGCAGCCAAGGGGCGGGAGGGGTATACAATGAGCAGTTCTTC
few,TRBJ2-3,TRBV27,NA,CASTRDGTQYF,TGTGCCAGCACGCGGGACGGTACGCAGTATTTT
NA,TRBJ2-7,TRBV7-9,NA,CSSSLVFLEQYF,TGTTCCAGCAGCTTAGTGTTTCTCGAGCAGTACTTC
NA,TRBJ2-1,TRBV11-1,NA,CASTYYGTGAVNEQFF,TGTGCCAGCACCTATTACGGGACTGGGGCCGTCAATGAGCAGTTCTTC
NA,TRBJ1-1,TRBV9,TRBD1,CASSAGQGRNTEAFF,TGTGCCAGCAGCGCCGGACAGGGTAGGAACACTGAAGCTTTCTTT
NA,TRBJ2-1,TRBV7-9,TRBD2,CASSLVLAGENEQFF,TGTGCCAGCAGCTTAGTACTAGCGGGAGAAAATGAGCAGTTCTTC
NA,TRBJ1-1,TRBV2,TRBD1,CASNVDRASQAFF,TGTGCCAGCAATGTCGACAGGGCGAGTCAAGCTTTCTTT
few,TRBJ1-6,TRBV6-5,NA,CASRSSGGTSPLHF,TGTGCCAGCAGATCCTCCGGAGGGACTTCACCCCTCCACTTT